These T cell receptor beta chains were read from a single sample in a study of persistence of HIV-infected CD4 T cells. These TCRs' antigens remain unknown. The repertoire was sequenced with immunoSEQ multiplex PCR; TCRdb's copy has only in-frame clones and lacks some. The sample has 30,000 to 35,000 clones; roughly four fifths are singletons. Sample: CD4+ T cells sorted from PBMCs after roughly 20-hour stimulation, taken from a patient who received antiretroviral therapy. These receptors all stem from an adult man with HIV who was CMV-seropositive. CDR3s include the opening cysteine and the closing phenylalanine or tryptophan. A D gene is named only where the DNA matches it firmly. Only part of the rows carry a size: once, few, many, or a class if the clone is expanded.

clone size: .
J gene: TRBJ2-2
CDR3 length: 14
D gene: .
V gene: TRBV11-3
CDR3 protein: CASSFGHNTGELFF
CDR3 DNA: TGTGCCAGCAGCTTCGGACACAACACCGGGGAGCTGTTTTTT

clone size: .
J gene: TRBJ2-7
CDR3 length: 15
D gene: .
V gene: TRBV19
CDR3 protein: CASSDFSRSLGEQYF
CDR3 DNA: TGTGCCAGTAGCGACTTTTCGAGGAGTTTAGGCGAGCAGTACTTC

clone size: .
J gene: TRBJ1-3
CDR3 length: 13
D gene: .
V gene: TRBV30
CDR3 protein: CAWSVGQGNTIYF
CDR3 DNA: TGTGCCTGGAGTGTGGGGCAAGGAAACACCATATATTTT

clone size: .
J gene: TRBJ2-3
CDR3 length: 13
D gene: .
V gene: TRBV7-2
CDR3 protein: CASSLSYTDTQYF
CDR3 DNA: TGTGCCAGCAGCCTTAGTTACACAGATACGCAGTATTTT

clone size: .
J gene: TRBJ1-1
CDR3 length: 15
D gene: .
V gene: TRBV6-2/TRBV6-3
CDR3 protein: CASSTNIQQGTEAFF
CDR3 DNA: TGTGCCAGCAGTACTAACATTCAGCAGGGAACTGAAGCTTTCTTT

clone size: once
J gene: TRBJ2-3
CDR3 length: 17
D gene: .
V gene: TRBV10-1
CDR3 protein: CASQDSSHPVGTDTQYF
CDR3 DNA: TGCGCCAGCCAAGACAGTTCTCACCCTGTGGGCACAGATACGCAGTATTTT

clone size: .
J gene: TRBJ1-5
CDR3 length: 15
D gene: .
V gene: TRBV28
CDR3 protein: CASRLGFSSNQPQHF
CDR3 DNA: TGTGCCAGCAGACTAGGGTTCTCTAGCAATCAGCCCCAGCATTTT

clone size: once
J gene: TRBJ1-2
CDR3 length: 14
D gene: TRBD1
V gene: TRBV19
CDR3 protein: CASRRQGSNYGYTF
CDR3 DNA: TGTGCCAGTAGGCGACAGGGATCAAACTATGGCTACACCTTC

clone size: .
J gene: TRBJ2-5
CDR3 length: 15
D gene: .
V gene: TRBV6-5
CDR3 protein: CASSYSGALQETQYF
CDR3 DNA: TGTGCCAGCAGTTACTCGGGGGCCCTCCAAGAGACCCAGTACTTC

clone size: .
J gene: TRBJ2-1
CDR3 length: 16
D gene: .
V gene: TRBV4-1
CDR3 protein: CASSQVFGRGGNEQFF
CDR3 DNA: TGCGCCAGCAGCCAAGTCTTCGGCAGGGGAGGGAATGAGCAGTTCTTC

clone size: .
J gene: TRBJ1-2
CDR3 length: 14
D gene: .
V gene: TRBV7-2
CDR3 protein: CASSLAGREGGYTF
CDR3 DNA: TGTGCCAGCAGCTTAGCTGGTAGGGAAGGAGGCTACACCTTC

clone size: .
J gene: TRBJ1-2
CDR3 length: 13
D gene: TRBD1
V gene: TRBV6-2/TRBV6-3
CDR3 protein: CASSIWTGAGYTF
CDR3 DNA: TGTGCCAGCAGTATCTGGACAGGGGCTGGCTACACCTTC

clone size: .
J gene: TRBJ1-4
CDR3 length: 12
D gene: .
V gene: TRBV6-1
CDR3 protein: CASSELGEKLFF
CDR3 DNA: TGTGCCAGCAGTGAGTTGGGGGAAAAACTGTTTTTT

clone size: .
J gene: TRBJ1-1
CDR3 length: 13
D gene: .
V gene: TRBV28
CDR3 protein: CASSLSGNTEAFF
CDR3 DNA: TGTGCCAGCAGTTTATCGGGGAACACTGAAGCTTTCTTT

clone size: .
J gene: TRBJ1-5
CDR3 length: 13
D gene: .
V gene: TRBV19
CDR3 protein: CASSISDNQPQHF
CDR3 DNA: TGTGCCAGTAGTATCAGTGACAATCAGCCCCAGCATTTT

clone size: .
J gene: TRBJ2-2
CDR3 length: 15
D gene: .
V gene: TRBV7-9
CDR3 protein: CASSLISSDTGELFF
CDR3 DNA: TGTGCCAGCAGCTTAATATCAAGCGACACCGGGGAGCTGTTTTTT

clone size: .
J gene: TRBJ1-6
CDR3 length: 15
D gene: .
V gene: TRBV6-2/TRBV6-3
CDR3 protein: CASSYSGQYNSPLHF
CDR3 DNA: TGTGCCAGCAGTTACTCCGGGCAGTATAATTCACCCCTCCACTTT

clone size: .
J gene: TRBJ1-1
CDR3 length: 14
D gene: .
V gene: TRBV29-1
CDR3 protein: CSVQGVDMNTEAFF
CDR3 DNA: TGCAGCGTTCAGGGAGTGGATATGAACACTGAAGCTTTCTTT

clone size: .
J gene: TRBJ2-2
CDR3 length: 12
D gene: TRBD1
V gene: TRBV25-1
CDR3 protein: CASSRGSGELFF
CDR3 DNA: TGTGCCAGCAGCAGGGGGTCCGGGGAGCTGTTTTTT

clone size: .
J gene: TRBJ2-1
CDR3 length: 18
D gene: TRBD2
V gene: TRBV4-3
CDR3 protein: CASSHAGTSGELYNEQFF
CDR3 DNA: TGCGCCAGCAGCCACGCGGGGACTAGCGGGGAACTCTACAATGAGCAGTTCTTC

clone size: .
J gene: TRBJ1-6
CDR3 length: 16
D gene: .
V gene: TRBV9
CDR3 protein: CASSVDVGQYNSPLHF
CDR3 DNA: TGTGCCAGCAGCGTAGATGTTGGACAATATAATTCACCCCTCCACTTT

clone size: .
J gene: TRBJ2-7
CDR3 length: 14
D gene: TRBD2
V gene: TRBV5-5
CDR3 protein: CASSVGTSGYEQYF
CDR3 DNA: TGTGCCAGCAGCGTAGGGACTAGCGGTTACGAGCAGTACTTC

clone size: .
J gene: TRBJ2-5
CDR3 length: 14
D gene: .
V gene: TRBV28
CDR3 protein: CASSLKLIQETQYF
CDR3 DNA: TGTGCCAGCAGTTTGAAATTGATCCAAGAGACCCAGTACTTC

clone size: few
J gene: TRBJ1-6
CDR3 length: 14
D gene: TRBD1
V gene: TRBV7-2
CDR3 protein: CASSPRTGDSPLHF
CDR3 DNA: TGTGCCAGCAGCCCCCGGACAGGGGATTCACCCCTCCACTTT

clone size: .
J gene: TRBJ1-5
CDR3 length: 14
D gene: .
V gene: TRBV2
CDR3 protein: CASSDLHSNQPQHF
CDR3 DNA: TGTGCCAGCAGTGACCTACATTCGAATCAGCCCCAGCATTTT

clone size: .
J gene: TRBJ1-6
CDR3 length: 14
D gene: .
V gene: TRBV3-1/TRBV3-2
CDR3 protein: CASSPRVSDSPLHF
CDR3 DNA: TGTGCCAGCAGCCCCAGGGTATCAGATTCACCCCTCCACTTT

clone size: .
J gene: TRBJ1-2
CDR3 length: 12
D gene: .
V gene: TRBV5-1
CDR3 protein: CASSLGALGYTF
CDR3 DNA: TGCGCCAGCAGCTTGGGGGCCCTGGGCTACACCTTC

clone size: .
J gene: TRBJ2-7
CDR3 length: 15
D gene: TRBD2
V gene: TRBV28
CDR3 protein: CASRGGLAGTGEQYF
CDR3 DNA: TGTGCCAGCAGAGGGGGACTAGCGGGGACGGGGGAGCAGTACTTC

clone size: .
J gene: TRBJ2-1
CDR3 length: 13
D gene: .
V gene: TRBV5-1
CDR3 protein: CASRRQDYNEQFF
CDR3 DNA: TGCGCCAGCAGAAGGCAGGACTACAATGAGCAGTTCTTC

clone size: once
J gene: TRBJ1-4
CDR3 length: 13
D gene: .
V gene: TRBV5-1
CDR3 protein: CASSLYRNEKLFF
CDR3 DNA: TGCGCCAGCAGCTTATACAGGAATGAAAAACTGTTTTTT

clone size: once
J gene: TRBJ2-2
CDR3 length: 15
D gene: .
V gene: TRBV5-4
CDR3 protein: CASSYHRAGTGELFF
CDR3 DNA: TGTGCCAGCAGCTACCACAGGGCGGGCACCGGGGAGCTGTTTTTT